A selection of T cell receptor beta chains follows, all from one sample in a study of blood T cell repertoires in COVID-19. Sequencing was performed with immunoSEQ multiplex PCR; in TCRdb, only in-frame clones are kept and a portion is missing. This sample has a few hundred thousand clones, with approximately 80% found just once. Sequencing was performed on PBMCs or T cells enriched from blood (not recorded which). Every receptor here comes from a woman in her thirties or forties with acute COVID-19. The CDR3 runs from the conserved cysteine through the conserved F or W. D genes are given only for firm matches. Size tells how often a clone was seen (once, few, many) or the class of an expanded clone, and some rows leave it out.

j_gene,abundance,d_gene,v_gene,CDR3nt,CDR3aa
TRBJ1-6,-,-,TRBV5-6,TGTGCCAGCAGCTTGGGAGGCGGCCCCAAGCCCCTCCACTTT,CASSLGGGPKPLHF
TRBJ2-3,few,TRBD2,TRBV28,TGTGCCAGCACCCAAGCGGGATGGGGATCTAGCACAGATACGCAGTATTTT,CASTQAGWGSSTDTQYF
TRBJ2-3,-,-,TRBV9,TGTGCCAGCAGCCCCCGGTCAGGGAGCACAGATACGCAGTATTTT,CASSPRSGSTDTQYF
TRBJ1-2,few,-,TRBV27,TGTGCCAGCAGTTCTCCGTATAACTATGGCTACACCTTC,CASSSPYNYGYTF
TRBJ1-6,-,-,TRBV2,TGTGCCAGCCGTTTTTCCACAGGTCGATGGAATTCACCCCTCCACTTT,CASRFSTGRWNSPLHF
TRBJ2-7,-,-,TRBV3-1/TRBV3-2,TGTGCCAGCAGTTCGACATCCTACGAGCAGTACTTC,CASSSTSYEQYF
TRBJ2-7,few,TRBD1,TRBV19,TGTGCCAGTAGTCCCCCCACGGCAGGGGGCAGGGGCGAGCAGTACTTC,CASSPPTAGGRGEQYF
TRBJ1-4,-,-,TRBV19,TGTGCCAATACCTGTGCGGTGGGGCACTATATGATTGAGTGGGCCGAAACCAATGAAAAACTGTTTTTT,CANTCAVGHYMIEWAETNEKLFF
TRBJ1-2,-,TRBD1,TRBV5-5,TGTGCCAGCAGCTTCCGGGACAGGGACCGTTTTGACTATGGCTACACCTTC,CASSFRDRDRFDYGYTF
TRBJ2-1,-,TRBD2,TRBV7-2,TGTGCCAGCAGCTTAGCGATCGGGAGGCCTAATGAGCAGTTCTTC,CASSLAIGRPNEQFF
TRBJ2-3,once,TRBD2,TRBV5-1,TGCGCCAGCAGCCTTAGGACTAGCGGAATCACAGATACGCAGTATTTT,CASSLRTSGITDTQYF